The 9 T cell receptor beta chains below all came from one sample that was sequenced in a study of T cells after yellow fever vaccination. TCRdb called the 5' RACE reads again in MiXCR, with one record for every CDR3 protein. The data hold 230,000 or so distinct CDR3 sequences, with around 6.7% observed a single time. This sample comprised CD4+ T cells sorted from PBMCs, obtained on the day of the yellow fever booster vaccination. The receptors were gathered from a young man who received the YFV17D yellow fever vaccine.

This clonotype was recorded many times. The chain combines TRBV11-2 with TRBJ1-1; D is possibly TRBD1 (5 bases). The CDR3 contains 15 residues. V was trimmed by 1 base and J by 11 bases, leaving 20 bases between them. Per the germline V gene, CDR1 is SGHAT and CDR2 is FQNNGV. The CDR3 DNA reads TGTGCCAGCAGCTTAGTTTCCGTCGGGGCCAATGTGGCTTTCTTT. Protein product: CASSLVSVGANVAFF. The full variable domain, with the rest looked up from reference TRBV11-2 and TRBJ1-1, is EAGVAQSPRYKIIEKRQSVAFWCNPISGHATLYWYQQILGQGPKLLIQFQNNGVVDDSQLPKDRFSAERLKGVDSTLKIQPAKLEDSAVYLCASSLVSVGANVAFFGQGTRLTVV.

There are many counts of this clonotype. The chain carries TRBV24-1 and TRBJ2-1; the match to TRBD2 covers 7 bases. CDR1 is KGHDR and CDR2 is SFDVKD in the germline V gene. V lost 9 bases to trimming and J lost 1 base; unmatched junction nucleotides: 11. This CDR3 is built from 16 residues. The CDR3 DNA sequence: TGTGCCACCTCGGGTGGCGGGAGTTCGTCCTACAATGAGCAGTTCTTC. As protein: CATSGGGSSSYNEQFF.

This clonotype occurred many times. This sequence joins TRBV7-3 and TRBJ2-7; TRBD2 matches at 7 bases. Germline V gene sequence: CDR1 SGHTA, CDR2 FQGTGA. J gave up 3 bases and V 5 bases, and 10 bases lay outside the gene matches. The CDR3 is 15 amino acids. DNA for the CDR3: TGTGCCAGCAGCCCGCACGAGCGGGGAGACTACGAGCAGTACTTC. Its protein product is CASSPHERGDYEQYF.

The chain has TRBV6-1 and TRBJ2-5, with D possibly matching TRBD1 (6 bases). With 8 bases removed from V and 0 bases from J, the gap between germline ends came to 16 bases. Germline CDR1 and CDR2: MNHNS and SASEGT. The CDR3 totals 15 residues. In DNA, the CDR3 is TGTGCCAGCTTGAGGGGGTTGGGGGACCAAGAGACCCAGTACTTC. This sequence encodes CASLRGLGDQETQYF.

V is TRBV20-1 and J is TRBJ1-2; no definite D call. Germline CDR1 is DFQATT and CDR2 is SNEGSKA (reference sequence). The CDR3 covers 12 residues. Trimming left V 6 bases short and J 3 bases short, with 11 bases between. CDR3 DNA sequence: TGCAGTGCCCACGACGATTACTATGGCTACACCTTC. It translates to CSAHDDYYGYTF.

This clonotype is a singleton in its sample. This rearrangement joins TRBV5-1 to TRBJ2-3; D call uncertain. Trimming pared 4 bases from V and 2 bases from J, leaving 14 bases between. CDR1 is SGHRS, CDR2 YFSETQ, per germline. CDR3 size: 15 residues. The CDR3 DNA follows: TGCGCCAGCAGCAAAAGGACGGCGGCCACAGATACGCAGTATTTT. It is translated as CASSKRTAATDTQYF.

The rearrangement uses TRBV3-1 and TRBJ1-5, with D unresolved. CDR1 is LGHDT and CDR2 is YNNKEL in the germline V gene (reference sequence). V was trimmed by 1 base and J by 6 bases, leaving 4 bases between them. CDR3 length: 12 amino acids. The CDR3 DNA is TGTGCCAGCAGCCAAGGGAGTCAGCCCCAGCATTTT. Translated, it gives CASSQGSQPQHF.

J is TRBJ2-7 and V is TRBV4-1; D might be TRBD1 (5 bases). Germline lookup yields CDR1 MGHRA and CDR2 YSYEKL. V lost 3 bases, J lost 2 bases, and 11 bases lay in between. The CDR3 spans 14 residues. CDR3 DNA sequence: TGCGCCAGCAGCCAGGGGCAGCCACCCTACGAGCAGTACTTC. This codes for CASSQGQPPYEQYF.

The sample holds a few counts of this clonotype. CDR3 region: CASSQGIGMNTEAFF. The CDR3 bases are TGTGCCAGCAGCCAAGGGATTGGGATGAACACTGAAGCTTTCTTT. The J gene is TRBJ1-1, the V gene TRBV3-1; D unclear. Germline V lookup: CDR1 LGHDT, CDR2 YNNKEL (reference sequence). The CDR3 extends over 15 amino acids. Trimming took 1 base from V and 0 from J, leaving 9 bases between them.